This TCR beta chain was observed in a study of blood T cell repertoires in COVID-19. Generated by immunoSEQ multiplex PCR, the TCRdb table keeps only in-frame clones and is missing some. The repertoire holds roughly 280,000 clones, 88% seen once, with around 11% in the top ten. The V gene's germline CDR1 is WNHNN and CDR2 SYGVQD (reference sequence). The V and J ends lost 8 bases and 0 bases respectively, with 15 bases between them. The CDR3 length is 15 residues. V and J are TRBV10-1 and TRBJ2-3, with a possible D match to TRBD2 (5 bases). Input material: peripheral blood. The TCR originated in a woman under 40 with COVID-19, enrolled during active disease. The CDR3 sequence is CASLSGGISTDTQYF. CDR3 bases: TGCGCCAGCCTCAGCGGAGGCATTAGCACAGATACGCAGTATTTT.